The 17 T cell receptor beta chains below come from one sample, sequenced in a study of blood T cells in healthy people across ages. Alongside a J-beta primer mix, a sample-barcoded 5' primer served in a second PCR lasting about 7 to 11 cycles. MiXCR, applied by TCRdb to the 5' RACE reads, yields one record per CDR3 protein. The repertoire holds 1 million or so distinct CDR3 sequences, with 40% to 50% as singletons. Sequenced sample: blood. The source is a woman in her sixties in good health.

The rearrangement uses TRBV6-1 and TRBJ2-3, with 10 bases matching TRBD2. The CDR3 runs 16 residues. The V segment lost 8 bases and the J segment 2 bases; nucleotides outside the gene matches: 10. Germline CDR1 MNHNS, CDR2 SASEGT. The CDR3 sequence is CASLSRTSGITDTQYF. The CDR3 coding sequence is TGTGCCAGCCTTTCTAGGACTAGCGGAATCACAGATACGCAGTATTTT.

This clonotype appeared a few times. The CDR3 is CASSDERQVKNIQYF. The CDR3 DNA is TGTGCCAGCAGTGACGAACGACAGGTGAAAAACATTCAGTACTTC. The genes are TRBV2 and TRBJ2-4; tentative D call: TRBD1 (6 bases). Germline lookup yields CDR1 SNHLY and CDR2 FYNNEI. Trimming shortened V by 3 bases and J by 4 bases, and 13 bases separated the two germline ends. This CDR3 is 15 amino acids long.

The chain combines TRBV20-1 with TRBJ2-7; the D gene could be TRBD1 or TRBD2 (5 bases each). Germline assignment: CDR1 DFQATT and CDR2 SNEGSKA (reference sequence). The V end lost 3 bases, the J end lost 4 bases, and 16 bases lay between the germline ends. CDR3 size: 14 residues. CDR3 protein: CSARGPGGRYEQYF. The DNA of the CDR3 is TGCAGTGCTAGGGGGCCAGGAGGTCGGTACGAGCAGTACTTC.

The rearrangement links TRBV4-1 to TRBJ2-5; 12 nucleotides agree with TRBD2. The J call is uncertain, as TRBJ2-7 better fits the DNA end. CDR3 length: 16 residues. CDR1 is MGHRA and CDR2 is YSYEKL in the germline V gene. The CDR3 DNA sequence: TGCGCCAGCAGCTGGGGAAAGACTAGCGGGAGCGACGAGCAGTACTTC. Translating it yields CASSWGKTSGSDEQYF.

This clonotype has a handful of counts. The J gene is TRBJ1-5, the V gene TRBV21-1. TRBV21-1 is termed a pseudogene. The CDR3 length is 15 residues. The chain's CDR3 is CASSRLTGLLGPQHF. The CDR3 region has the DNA TGTGCCAGCAGCAGGTTGACGGGCCTCCTAGGGCCCCAGCATTTT.

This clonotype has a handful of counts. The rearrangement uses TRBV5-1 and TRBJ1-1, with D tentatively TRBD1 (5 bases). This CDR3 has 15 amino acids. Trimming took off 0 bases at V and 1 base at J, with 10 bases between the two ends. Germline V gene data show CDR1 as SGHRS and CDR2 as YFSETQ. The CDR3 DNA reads TGCGCCAGCAGCTTGGTCGGGGGAAGGAACACTGAAGCTTTCTTT. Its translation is CASSLVGGRNTEAFF.

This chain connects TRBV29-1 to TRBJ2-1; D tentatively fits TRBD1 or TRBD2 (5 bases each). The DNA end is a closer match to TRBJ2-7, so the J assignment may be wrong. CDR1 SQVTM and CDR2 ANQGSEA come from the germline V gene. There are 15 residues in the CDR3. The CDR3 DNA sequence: TGCAGCGTTCGATGGGGCGAGGGGCCGAACAATGAGCAGTACTTC. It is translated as CSVRWGEGPNNEQYF.

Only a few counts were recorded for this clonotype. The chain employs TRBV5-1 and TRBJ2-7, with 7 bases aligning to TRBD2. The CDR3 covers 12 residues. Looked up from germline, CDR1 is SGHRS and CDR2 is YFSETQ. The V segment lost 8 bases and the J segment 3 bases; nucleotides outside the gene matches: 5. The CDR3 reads CASTSDLYEQYF. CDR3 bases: TGCGCCAGTACTAGCGACCTCTACGAGCAGTACTTC.

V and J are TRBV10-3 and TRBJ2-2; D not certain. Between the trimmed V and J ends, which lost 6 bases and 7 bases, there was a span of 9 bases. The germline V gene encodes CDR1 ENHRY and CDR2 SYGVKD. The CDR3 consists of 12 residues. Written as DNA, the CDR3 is TGTGCCATCAGCCTACGGGTCGGGGAGCTGTTTTTT. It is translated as CAISLRVGELFF.

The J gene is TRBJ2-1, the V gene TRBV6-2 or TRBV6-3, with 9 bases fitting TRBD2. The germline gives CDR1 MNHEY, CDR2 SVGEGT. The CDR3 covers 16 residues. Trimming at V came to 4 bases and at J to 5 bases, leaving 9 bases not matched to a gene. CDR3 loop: CASSFAGGLFDNEQFF. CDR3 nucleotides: TGTGCCAGCAGTTTCGCGGGAGGGCTTTTCGACAATGAGCAGTTCTTC.

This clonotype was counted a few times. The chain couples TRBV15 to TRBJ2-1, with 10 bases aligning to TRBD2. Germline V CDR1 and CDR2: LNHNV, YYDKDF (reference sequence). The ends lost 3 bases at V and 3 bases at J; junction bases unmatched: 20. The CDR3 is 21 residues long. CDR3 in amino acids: CATSSSHSGLAGEGLYNEQFF. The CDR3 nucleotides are TGTGCCACCAGCAGTTCCCATTCTGGGCTAGCGGGAGAGGGTCTCTACAATGAGCAGTTCTTC.

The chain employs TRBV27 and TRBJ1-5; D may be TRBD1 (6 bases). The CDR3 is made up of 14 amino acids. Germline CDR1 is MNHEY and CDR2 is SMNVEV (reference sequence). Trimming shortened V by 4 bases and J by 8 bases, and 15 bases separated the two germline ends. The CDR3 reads CASSWGQSVKPQHF. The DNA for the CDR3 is TGTGCCAGCAGTTGGGGACAATCGGTGAAGCCCCAGCATTTT.

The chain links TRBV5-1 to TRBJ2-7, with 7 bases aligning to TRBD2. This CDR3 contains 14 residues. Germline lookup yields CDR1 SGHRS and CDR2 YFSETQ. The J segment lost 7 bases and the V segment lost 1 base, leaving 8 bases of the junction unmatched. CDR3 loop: CASSLTSELNEQYF. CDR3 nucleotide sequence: TGCGCCAGCAGCTTGACTAGCGAGCTGAATGAGCAGTACTTC.

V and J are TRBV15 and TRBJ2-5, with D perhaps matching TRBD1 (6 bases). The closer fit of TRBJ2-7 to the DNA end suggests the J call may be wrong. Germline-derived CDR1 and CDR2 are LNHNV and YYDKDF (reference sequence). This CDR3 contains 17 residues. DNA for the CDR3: TGTGCCACCAGCAGAGATCCCCCCACCAGGGGAAACCACGAGCAGTACTTC. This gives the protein CATSRDPPTRGNHEQYF.

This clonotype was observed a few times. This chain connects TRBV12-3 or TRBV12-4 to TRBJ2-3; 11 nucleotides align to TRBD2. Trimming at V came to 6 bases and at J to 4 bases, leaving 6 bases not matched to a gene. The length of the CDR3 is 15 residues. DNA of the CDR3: TGTGCCAGCAGAGTAGCGGGAGGGCCCGCAGATACGCAGTATTTT. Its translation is CASRVAGGPADTQYF.

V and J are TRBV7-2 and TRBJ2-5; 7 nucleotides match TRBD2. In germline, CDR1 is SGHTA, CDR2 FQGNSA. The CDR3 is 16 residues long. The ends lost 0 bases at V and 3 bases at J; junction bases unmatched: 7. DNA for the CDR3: TGTGCCAGCAGCTTAGCTAAGGGGACTAAAAAAGAGACCCAGTACTTC. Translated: CASSLAKGTKKETQYF. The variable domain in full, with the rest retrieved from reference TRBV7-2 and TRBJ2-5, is GAGVSQSPSNKVTEKGKDVELRCDPISGHTALYWYRQSLGQGLEFLIYFQGNSAPDKSGLPSDRFSAERTGGSVSTLTIQRTQQEDSAVYLCASSLAKGTKKETQYFGPGTRLLVL.

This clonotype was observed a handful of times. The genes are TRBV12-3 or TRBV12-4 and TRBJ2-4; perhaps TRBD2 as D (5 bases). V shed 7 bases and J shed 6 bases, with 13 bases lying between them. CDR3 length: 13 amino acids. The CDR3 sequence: CASNHAGTNIQYF. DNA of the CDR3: TGTGCCAGCAACCACGCGGGTACAAACATTCAGTACTTC.